Below, 21 T cell receptor beta chains from the same sample are listed, as sequenced in a study of cytomegalovirus exposure and HLA in healthy donors. With 60 Vbeta and 13 Jbeta primers, the PCR was carried out. The repertoire was sequenced with immunoSEQ multiplex PCR; TCRdb's copy has only in-frame clones and lacks some. The data hold under 90,000 clones, with around 80% observed a single time. The sample taken for sequencing was PBMCs. The source of these receptors is a man aged 35 to 55 in good health and CMV-seronegative.

The rearrangement links TRBV25-1 to TRBJ1-2; weak D call: TRBD1 (5 bases). Deletions cut 1 base from V and 6 bases from J, with 9 bases between. This CDR3 is 13 amino acids long. From germline, CDR1 is MGHDK and CDR2 SYGVNS. The CDR3 here is CASSESWGDGYTF. CDR3 sequence (DNA): TGTGCCAGCAGTGAATCTTGGGGGGATGGCTACACCTTC.

The V gene is TRBV27, the J gene TRBJ1-1, with a weak D call TRBD1 (5 bases). Trimming removed 11 bases at V and 7 bases at J, with 11 bases between. CDR3 length: 10 amino acids. CDR1 and CDR2 from the germline V gene are MNHEY and SMNVEV (reference sequence). The CDR3 DNA reads as TGTGCCGCGGGGGGGGGTGAAGCTTTCTTT. Translating gives CAAGGGEAFF.

The rearrangement joins TRBV9 to TRBJ1-1; TRBD1 might be the D (5 bases). From germline, CDR1 is SGDLS and CDR2 YYNGEE. The V end lost 4 bases, the J end lost 4 bases, and 20 bases lay between the germline ends. The CDR3 spans 16 residues. This CDR3 is CASSPWTGKRGTEAFF. Here the CDR3 DNA reads TGTGCCAGCAGCCCCTGGACGGGTAAAAGGGGCACTGAAGCTTTCTTT.

As concerns this clone: At one of its ends the junction is not consistent with the germline gene, which may arise from a read error. V and J are TRBV7-8 and TRBJ1-5; 10 nucleotides align to TRBD1. The CDR3 runs 15 residues. Germline assignment: CDR1 SGHVS and CDR2 FQNEAQ. The CDR3 loop is CASSIRDRGNQPQHF. DNA for the CDR3: TGTGCCAGCAGCATCAGGGACAGGGGCAACCAGCCCCAGCATTTT.

The CDR3 is CSVELAGTSTDTQYF. DNA for the CDR3: TGCAGCGTTGAACTAGCGGGGACTAGCACAGATACGCAGTATTTT. This chain links TRBV29-1 with TRBJ2-3; 9 positions match TRBD2. CDR1 is SQVTM and CDR2 is ANQGSEA in the germline V gene. Trimming took 2 bases from V and 0 from J; bases not matched to a gene: 3. The CDR3 is made up of 15 amino acids.

J is TRBJ1-2 and V is TRBV2; D might be TRBD1 (5 bases). The germline CDR1 and CDR2 sequences are SNHLY and FYNNEI. V lost 2 bases, J lost 8 bases, and 18 bases lay in between. The CDR3 runs 15 residues. CDR3 nucleotide sequence: TGTGCCAGCAGTGAAATTCAGGGAGGGAGTAAGGGCTACACCTTC. Its translation: CASSEIQGGSKGYTF.

This clone has only one observation. This rearrangement joins TRBV4-1 to TRBJ1-6; D unresolved. The V gene lost 4 bases and the J gene lost 0 bases, with 10 bases spanning the gap. The V gene's germline CDR1 is MGHRA and CDR2 YSYEKL. The CDR3 sequence is 16 residues long. The CDR3 sequence is CASSRGSSSYNSPLHF. DNA for the CDR3: TGCGCCAGCAGCCGAGGCTCGAGCTCCTATAATTCACCCCTCCACTTT.

This clone was picked up a small number of times. The J gene is TRBJ2-2, the V gene TRBV19; 7 nucleotides align to TRBD1. V lost 7 bases to trimming and J lost 5 bases; unmatched junction nucleotides: 7. Per the germline V gene, CDR1 is LNHDA and CDR2 is SQIVND (reference sequence). CDR3 length: 14 residues. The CDR3 loop is CASKDRVVTGELFF. The CDR3 coding sequence is TGTGCCAGTAAAGACAGGGTGGTGACCGGGGAGCTGTTTTTT.

The rearrangement joins TRBV5-6 to TRBJ2-7; 12 bases fit TRBD1. Losses at the gene ends were 0 bases for V and 4 bases for J; bases not matched to a gene: 8. The CDR3 runs to 17 residues. Germline CDR1 and CDR2: SGHDT and YYEEEE. The DNA of the CDR3 is TGTGCCAGCAGCTTGGTATATCCGGGACAGGGGGCATACGAGCAGTACTTC. Translated: CASSLVYPGQGAYEQYF.

This sequence joins TRBV10-1 and TRBJ2-7, with 8 bases lining up with TRBD1. The CDR3 runs 13 residues. The V gene end was trimmed by 9 bases and the J gene end by 3 bases; junction bases not matched to a gene: 7. The germline V gene encodes CDR1 WNHNN and CDR2 SYGVQD (reference sequence). CDR3: CASGDRTGYEQYF. Written as DNA, the CDR3 is TGCGCCAGTGGGGACAGGACCGGCTACGAGCAGTACTTC.

The J gene is TRBJ1-5, the V gene TRBV5-1; D perhaps matches TRBD1 (6 bases). The CDR3 contains 15 residues. The V end lost 0 bases, the J end lost 5 bases, and 12 bases lay between the germline ends. Germline V gene lookup returns CDR1 SGHRS and CDR2 YFSETQ. This chain's CDR3 is CASSLDGDNYQPQHF. CDR3 sequence (DNA): TGCGCCAGCAGCTTGGATGGGGACAACTATCAGCCCCAGCATTTT.

The V gene is TRBV5-1, the J gene TRBJ2-1; 8 bases are shared with TRBD1. The V segment lost 4 bases and the J segment 10 bases; nucleotides outside the gene matches: 4. The CDR3 contains 12 residues. Germline values: CDR1 SGHRS, CDR2 YFSETQ. As DNA, the CDR3 is TGCGCCAGCAGCCCGGACAGGGACGAGCAGTTCTTC. Amino acid sequence: CASSPDRDEQFF.

This sequence joins TRBV18 and TRBJ2-1, with TRBD2 matching 7 bases. J was trimmed by 0 bases and V by 3 bases; bases with no gene match: 8. CDR1 is KGHSH and CDR2 is LQKENI in the germline V gene. This CDR3 spans 17 amino acids. The CDR3 coding sequence is TGTGCCAGCTCACCCCGGGGGGTTGTTAGCTCCTACAATGAGCAGTTCTTC. The encoded protein is CASSPRGVVSSYNEQFF.

J is TRBJ1-1 and V is TRBV6-1, with a weak D call TRBD1 (5 bases). The CDR3 length is 12 residues. Germline values: CDR1 MNHNS, CDR2 SASEGT. V lost 6 bases, J lost 5 bases, and 10 bases lay in between. As DNA, the CDR3 is TGTGCCAGCAGATCAGGGTGGACTGAAGCTTTCTTT. Translation: CASRSGWTEAFF.

This clone was picked up a small number of times. The chain has TRBV7-3 and TRBJ1-1; weak D call: TRBD1 (6 bases). From germline, CDR1 is SGHTA and CDR2 FQGTGA. Trimming took off 4 bases at V and 6 bases at J, with 21 bases between the two ends. This CDR3 has 16 amino acids. The DNA of the CDR3 is TGTGCCAGCAGCTCCACGCCGGGACACCGAGGCGCTGAAGCTTTCTTT. Encoded protein: CASSSTPGHRGAEAFF.

V and J are TRBV6-5 and TRBJ1-5, with TRBD1 matching 7 bases. The trim removed 8 bases at V and 7 bases at J, leaving 5 bases unmatched. The CDR3 length is 12 residues. CDR1 MNHEY and CDR2 SVGAGI come from the germline V gene. The CDR3 bases are TGTGCCAGCGGGACAGAAACCCAGCCCCAGCATTTT. Translated, it gives CASGTETQPQHF.

The V call is TRBV15, the J call TRBJ1-6, with D tentatively TRBD1 (6 bases). The CDR3 length is 15 residues. Trimming removed 2 bases from V and 9 bases from J, with 14 bases in between. Germline values: CDR1 LNHNV, CDR2 YYDKDF (reference sequence). The CDR3 region has the DNA TGTGCCACCAGCAGACAACAGGGTGGTAGTTCACCCCTCCACTTT. Protein: CATSRQQGGSSPLHF.

V and J are TRBV30 and TRBJ1-4; TRBD1 agrees at 9 bases. Per germline, CDR1 GTSNPN and CDR2 SVGIG (reference sequence). The CDR3 is 15 residues long. V was clipped by 4 bases and J by 5 bases; unmatched bases: 8. The CDR3 sequence is CAWTRSGTGNEKLFF. The CDR3 DNA reads as TGTGCCTGGACCCGATCCGGGACAGGGAATGAAAAACTGTTTTTT.

V gene TRBV27 combines with J gene TRBJ2-7, with D maybe TRBD1 (6 bases). V was cut by 5 bases and J by 5 bases, with 10 bases left in between. Germline V gene data show CDR1 as MNHEY and CDR2 as SMNVEV (reference sequence). CDR3 length: 12 amino acids. The CDR3 spells CASSGTNDEQYF. In nucleotides, the CDR3 is TGTGCCAGCAGTGGGACAAACGACGAGCAGTACTTC.

The rearrangement joins TRBV28 to TRBJ2-7; D is possibly TRBD2 (5 bases). CDR3 size: 14 residues. V gave up 10 bases and J gave up 2 bases, with 18 bases separating them. Germline lookup yields CDR1 MDHEN and CDR2 SYDVKM. The CDR3 region has the DNA TGTGCCACCAAGCAGCGGATAGGGACCTACGAGCAGTACTTC. Translating gives CATKQRIGTYEQYF.

The chain links TRBV27 to TRBJ1-5, with 7 bases aligning to TRBD1. Per the germline V gene, CDR1 is MNHEY and CDR2 is SMNVEV (reference sequence). V shed 7 bases, J shed 3 bases, and the junction held 12 bases outside the gene matches. This CDR3 region has 16 residues. The CDR3 sequence: CASMARTGVNNQPQHF. The CDR3 nucleotides are TGTGCCAGCATGGCCCGAACAGGGGTAAACAATCAGCCCCAGCATTTT.